Below are 10 T cell receptor beta chains sequenced from a single sample in a study of blood T cells in healthy people across ages. A second PCR of roughly 7 to 11 cycles used a sample-barcoded 5' primer and a J-beta primer mix. TCRdb re-derived calls from the 5' RACE reads in MiXCR, one entry per CDR3 protein. The profile shows 1.5 million to 2 million distinct CDR3 sequences, 28% of them singletons. The sequencing sample was made of blood. The source of these receptors is a woman aged 25 to 39 in good health.

This chain uses TRBV12-3 or TRBV12-4 with TRBJ2-1; D may correspond to TRBD1 or TRBD2 (5 bases each). CDR3 length: 16 amino acids. Trimming left V 0 bases short and J 6 bases short, with 15 bases between. CDR3 DNA sequence: TGTGCCAGCAGTTTAGCGCACCAGGGTGAGGGCAATGAGCAGTTCTTC. This codes for CASSLAHQGEGNEQFF.

There are many counts of this clonotype. The CDR3 bases are TGTGCCAGCCGGACAGGGGAGTTTTCCGGCTACACCTTC. Translating gives CASRTGEFSGYTF. This sequence joins TRBV12-3 or TRBV12-4 and TRBJ1-2, with 9 bases lining up with TRBD1. J gave up 8 bases and V 8 bases, and 9 bases lay outside the gene matches. The length of the CDR3 is 13 residues.

This clonotype has ten or more counts. V and J are TRBV20-1 and TRBJ1-5, with D maybe TRBD1 (6 bases). This CDR3 spans 18 amino acids. Per the germline V gene, CDR1 is DFQATT and CDR2 is SNEGSKA (reference sequence). Trimming took 1 base from V and 5 from J, leaving 24 bases between them. The CDR3 nucleotides are TGCAGTGCTAGAGCCCCGAGGGGGGGCGACCCCGTAGATCAGCCCCAGCATTTT. This sequence encodes CSARAPRGGDPVDQPQHF.

V gene TRBV6-2 or TRBV6-3 combines with J gene TRBJ2-1; D is possibly TRBD2 (6 bases). Germline V gives CDR1 MNHEY, CDR2 SVGEGT. V lost 8 bases, J lost 10 bases, and 18 bases lay in between. CDR3 length equals 13 residues. The chain's CDR3 is CASVGSRSYEQFF. The CDR3 DNA reads as TGTGCCAGCGTCGGGAGTCGATCCTACGAGCAGTTCTTC.

To note about this clonotype: Relative to the germline gene, one junction end is altered; a read error may explain this. The chain employs TRBV27 and TRBJ2-7; 7 positions agree with TRBD2. The CDR3 is made up of 15 amino acids. Germline V gene data show CDR1 as MNHEY and CDR2 as SMNVEV (reference sequence). CDR3 nucleotides: TGTGCCAGCAGCCCCCAGCGCGGGGACTACAATGAGCCGTACTTC. Encoded protein: CASSPQRGDYNEPYF.

This chain links TRBV7-9 with TRBJ2-1; TRBD2 matches at 12 bases. There are 17 residues in the CDR3. The germline gives CDR1 SEHNR, CDR2 FQNEAQ (reference sequence). V lost 2 bases, J lost 6 bases, and 8 bases stayed unmatched. The CDR3 bases are TGTGCCAGCAGCTTACGGACCGGGACTAGCGGGCGCAATGAGCAGTTCTTC. This encodes CASSLRTGTSGRNEQFF.

This chain links TRBV5-1 with TRBJ2-6; the match to TRBD2 covers 8 bases. J gave up 4 bases and V 4 bases, and 7 bases lay outside the gene matches. Germline assignment: CDR1 SGHRS and CDR2 YFSETQ. CDR3 length: 16 residues. CDR3: CASSREGFSGANVLTF. DNA of the CDR3: TGCGCCAGCAGCCGGGAGGGGTTCTCAGGGGCCAACGTCCTGACTTTC.

This rearrangement joins TRBV5-1 to TRBJ2-5, with 7 bases matching TRBD1. After removal of 7 bases from V and 4 bases from J, the junction contained 16 bases not matched to a gene. From germline, CDR1 is SGHRS and CDR2 YFSETQ. The CDR3 is made up of 16 amino acids. The CDR3 is CASSPSTGEYGETQYF. The CDR3 DNA reads as TGCGCCAGCTCTCCATCTACAGGGGAATATGGAGAGACCCAGTACTTC.

At least ten counts were recorded for this clonotype. V usage is TRBV6-4 and J usage is TRBJ2-1; 10 bases fit TRBD2. The CDR3 contains 15 residues. J gave up 10 bases and V 2 bases, and 8 bases lay outside the gene matches. CDR1 and CDR2 (germline): MRHNA, SNTAGT. CDR3 sequence reads: CASSDGQREGGEQFF. The CDR3 nucleotides are TGTGCCAGCAGTGACGGCCAGCGGGAGGGGGGAGAGCAGTTCTTC.

The table lists this clonotype with a few counts. V and J are TRBV29-1 and TRBJ2-5, with a weak D call TRBD1 (6 bases). From germline, CDR1 is SQVTM and CDR2 ANQGSEA. This CDR3 contains 13 residues. The germline V and J ends were trimmed by 0 bases and 1 base, with 6 bases remaining between them. The DNA for the CDR3 is TGCAGCGTTGAAGAAGGGGGCCAAGAGACCCAGTACTTC. It is translated as CSVEEGGQETQYF.